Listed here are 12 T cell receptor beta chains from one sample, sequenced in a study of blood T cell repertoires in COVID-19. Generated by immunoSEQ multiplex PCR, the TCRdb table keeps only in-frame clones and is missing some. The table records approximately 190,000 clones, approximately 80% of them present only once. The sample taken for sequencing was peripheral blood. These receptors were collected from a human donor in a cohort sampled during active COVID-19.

CDR3: CASSPWTFYGYTF. The DNA for the CDR3 is TGTGCCAGCAGCCCATGGACATTCTATGGCTACACCTTC. The chain joins TRBV12-3 or TRBV12-4 to TRBJ1-2, with D perhaps TRBD1 (5 bases). The CDR3 has 13 residues. The ends were cut back, 6 bases at V and 4 bases at J, with 12 bases in the middle.

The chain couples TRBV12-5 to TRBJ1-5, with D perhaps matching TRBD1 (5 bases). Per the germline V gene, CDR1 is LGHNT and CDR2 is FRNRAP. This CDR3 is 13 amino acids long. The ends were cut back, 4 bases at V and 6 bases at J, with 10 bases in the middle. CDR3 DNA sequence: TGTGCTAGTGGTTGGGCCGGGGGTCAGCCCCAGCATTTT. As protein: CASGWAGGQPQHF.

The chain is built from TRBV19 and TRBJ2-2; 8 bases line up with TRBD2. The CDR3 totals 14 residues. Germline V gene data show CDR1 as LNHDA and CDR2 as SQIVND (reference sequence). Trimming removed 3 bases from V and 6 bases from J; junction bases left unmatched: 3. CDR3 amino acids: CASSMTGGAGELFF. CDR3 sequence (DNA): TGTGCCAGTAGTATGACGGGAGGGGCCGGGGAGCTGTTTTTT.

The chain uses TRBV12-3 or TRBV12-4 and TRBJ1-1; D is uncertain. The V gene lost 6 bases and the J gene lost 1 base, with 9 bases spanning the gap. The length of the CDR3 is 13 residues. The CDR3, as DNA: TGTGCCAGCAGGCCTCAGGCGAACACTGAAGCTTTCTTT. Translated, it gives CASRPQANTEAFF.

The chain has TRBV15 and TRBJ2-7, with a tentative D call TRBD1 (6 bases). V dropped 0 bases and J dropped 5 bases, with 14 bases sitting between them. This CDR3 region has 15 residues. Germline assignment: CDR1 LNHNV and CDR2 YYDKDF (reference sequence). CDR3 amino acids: CATSRDVHRAHEQYF. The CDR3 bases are TGTGCCACCAGCAGAGATGTACACAGGGCCCACGAGCAGTACTTC.

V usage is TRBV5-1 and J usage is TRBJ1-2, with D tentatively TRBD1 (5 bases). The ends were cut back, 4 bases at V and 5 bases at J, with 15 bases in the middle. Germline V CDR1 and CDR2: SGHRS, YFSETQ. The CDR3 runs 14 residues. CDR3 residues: CASSPGLGVYGYTF. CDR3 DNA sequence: TGCGCCAGCAGCCCGGGACTGGGGGTGTATGGCTACACCTTC.

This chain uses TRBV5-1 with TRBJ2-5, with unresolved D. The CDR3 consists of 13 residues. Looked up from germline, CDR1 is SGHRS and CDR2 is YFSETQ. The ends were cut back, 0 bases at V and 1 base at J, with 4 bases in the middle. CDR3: CASSLGGQETQYF. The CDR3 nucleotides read TGCGCCAGCAGCTTGGGAGGCCAAGAGACCCAGTACTTC.

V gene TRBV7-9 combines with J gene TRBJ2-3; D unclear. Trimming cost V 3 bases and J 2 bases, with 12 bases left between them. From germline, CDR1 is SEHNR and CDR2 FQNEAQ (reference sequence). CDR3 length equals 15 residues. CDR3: CASSLWSPTTDTQYF. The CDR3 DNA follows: TGTGCCAGCAGCTTGTGGAGCCCTACCACAGATACGCAGTATTTT.

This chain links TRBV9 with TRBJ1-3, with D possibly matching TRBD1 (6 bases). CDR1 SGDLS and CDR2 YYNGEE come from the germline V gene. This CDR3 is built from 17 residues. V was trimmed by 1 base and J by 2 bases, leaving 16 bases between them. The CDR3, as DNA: TGTGCCAGCAGCGTAACTACCCAGGGGTCGCCTGGAAACACCATATATTTT. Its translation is CASSVTTQGSPGNTIYF.

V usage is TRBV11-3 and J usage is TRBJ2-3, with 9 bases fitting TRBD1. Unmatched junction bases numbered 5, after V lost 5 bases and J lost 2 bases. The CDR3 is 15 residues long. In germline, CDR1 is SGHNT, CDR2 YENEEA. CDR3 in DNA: TGTGCCAGCAGCCCAGGACAGGGGCCCACAGATACGCAGTATTTT. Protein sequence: CASSPGQGPTDTQYF.

The CDR3 coding sequence is TGTGCCAGCTCACCGGCAGGGGTGGATGGCTACACCTTC. Its translation is CASSPAGVDGYTF. This chain connects TRBV18 to TRBJ1-2; tentatively, D is TRBD1 (6 bases). The V and J ends lost 3 bases and 6 bases respectively, with 11 bases between them. The germline gives CDR1 KGHSH, CDR2 LQKENI. CDR3 size: 13 residues.

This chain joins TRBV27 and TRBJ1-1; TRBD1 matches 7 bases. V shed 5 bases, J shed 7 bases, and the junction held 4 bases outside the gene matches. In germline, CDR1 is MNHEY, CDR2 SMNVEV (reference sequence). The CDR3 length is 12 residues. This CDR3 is CASSHDRDEAFF. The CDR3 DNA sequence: TGTGCCAGCAGTCACGACAGGGATGAAGCTTTCTTT.